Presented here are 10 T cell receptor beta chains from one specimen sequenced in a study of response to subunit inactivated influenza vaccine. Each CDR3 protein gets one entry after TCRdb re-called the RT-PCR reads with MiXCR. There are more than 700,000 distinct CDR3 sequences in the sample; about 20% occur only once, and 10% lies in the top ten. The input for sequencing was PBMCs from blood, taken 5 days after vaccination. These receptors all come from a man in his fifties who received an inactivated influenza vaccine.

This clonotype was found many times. Here the CDR3 DNA reads TGCAGTGCTAAGACTAGCGGGGGGGTGTCCTACAATGAGCAGTTCTTC. This translates into CSAKTSGGVSYNEQFF. V gene TRBV20-1 combines with J gene TRBJ2-1; TRBD2 matches 14 bases. The CDR3 sequence is 16 residues long. Per the germline V gene, CDR1 is DFQATT and CDR2 is SNEGSKA (reference sequence). V gave up 4 bases and J gave up 1 base; unmatched junction bases: 3.

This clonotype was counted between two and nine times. The CDR3 loop reads CASSFYVSHEQYF. In DNA form, the CDR3 reads TGTGCCAGCAGTTTCTACGTTTCCCACGAGCAGTACTTC. The chain is built from TRBV12-3 or TRBV12-4 and TRBJ2-7; D not certain. This CDR3 comprises 13 residues. V gave up 3 bases and J gave up 5 bases, with 11 bases separating them.

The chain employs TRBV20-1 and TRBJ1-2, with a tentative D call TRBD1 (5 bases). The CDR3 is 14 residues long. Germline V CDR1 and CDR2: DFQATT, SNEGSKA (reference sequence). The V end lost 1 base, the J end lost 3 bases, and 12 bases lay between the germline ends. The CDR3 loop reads CSARGKGVDYGYTF. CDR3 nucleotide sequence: TGCAGTGCTAGAGGAAAAGGGGTCGACTATGGCTACACCTTC.

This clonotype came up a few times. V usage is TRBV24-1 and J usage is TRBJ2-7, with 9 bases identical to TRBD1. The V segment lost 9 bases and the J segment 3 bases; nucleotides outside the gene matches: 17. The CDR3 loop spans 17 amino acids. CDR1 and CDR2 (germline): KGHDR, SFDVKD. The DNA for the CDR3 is TGTGCCACCTCTCCGGGACAGGGAATGGGGACGGACTACGAGCAGTACTTC. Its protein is CATSPGQGMGTDYEQYF.

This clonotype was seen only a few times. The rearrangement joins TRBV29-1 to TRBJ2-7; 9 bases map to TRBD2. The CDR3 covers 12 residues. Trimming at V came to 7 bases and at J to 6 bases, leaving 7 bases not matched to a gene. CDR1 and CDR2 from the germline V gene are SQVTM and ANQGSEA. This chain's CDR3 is CSAGAGGLEQYF. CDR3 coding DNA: TGCAGCGCCGGGGCGGGAGGGCTCGAGCAGTACTTC.

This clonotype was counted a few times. This CDR3 is CASSQGQLGQGAYGYTF. CDR3 nucleotides: TGCGCCAGCAGCCAAGGGCAACTAGGGCAGGGGGCCTATGGCTACACCTTC. V is TRBV4-3 and J is TRBJ1-2, with TRBD1 matching 8 bases. This CDR3 has 17 amino acids. Germline trimming cut 1 base from V and 4 bases from J; bases unmatched to any gene: 11. Per the germline V gene, CDR1 is LGHNA and CDR2 is YSLEER.

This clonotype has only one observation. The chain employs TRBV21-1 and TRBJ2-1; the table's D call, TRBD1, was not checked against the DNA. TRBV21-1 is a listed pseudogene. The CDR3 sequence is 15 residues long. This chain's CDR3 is CASSKFGTTNNEQFF. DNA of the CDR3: TGTGCCAGCAGCAAGTTCGGGACAACTAACAATGAGCAGTTCTTC.

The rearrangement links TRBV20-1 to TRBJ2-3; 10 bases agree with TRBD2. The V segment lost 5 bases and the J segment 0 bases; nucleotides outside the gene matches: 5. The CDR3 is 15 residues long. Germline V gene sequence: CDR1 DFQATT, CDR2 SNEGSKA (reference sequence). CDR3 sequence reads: CSARTSGHSTDTQYF. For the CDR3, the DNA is TGCAGTGCTCGGACTAGCGGCCATAGCACAGATACGCAGTATTTT.

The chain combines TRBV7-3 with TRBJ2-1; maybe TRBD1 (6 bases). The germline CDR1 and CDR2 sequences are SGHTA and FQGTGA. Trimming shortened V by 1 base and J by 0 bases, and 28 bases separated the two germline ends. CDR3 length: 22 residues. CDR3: CASSLRLGAGRVATSSYNEQFF. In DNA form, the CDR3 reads TGTGCCAGCAGCTTAAGATTGGGGGCCGGCCGGGTTGCTACAAGCTCCTACAATGAGCAGTTCTTC. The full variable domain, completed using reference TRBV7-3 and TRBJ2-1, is GAGVSQTPSNKVTEKGKYVELRCDPISGHTALYWYRQSLGQGPEFLIYFQGTGAADDSGLPNDRFFAVRPEGSVSTLKIQRTERGDSAVYLCASSLRLGAGRVATSSYNEQFFGPGTRLTVL.

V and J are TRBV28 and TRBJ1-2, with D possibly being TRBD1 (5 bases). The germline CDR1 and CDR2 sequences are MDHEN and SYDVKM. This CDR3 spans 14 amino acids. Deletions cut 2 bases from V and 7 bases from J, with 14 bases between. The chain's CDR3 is CASSLDKGLGGYTF. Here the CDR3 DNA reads TGTGCCAGCAGTTTAGATAAGGGGCTTGGTGGCTACACCTTC.